The clone carrying this TCR beta chain was observed a handful of times. Germline V gene lookup returns CDR1 SNHLY and CDR2 FYNNEI. This CDR3 is built from 13 residues. The V end lost 6 bases, the J end lost 11 bases, and 16 bases lay between the germline ends. Authors' data handling: Researchers report that nucleated cell counts were estimated from reference gene primer amplification. The protocol was immunoSEQ multiplex PCR, while the TCRdb copy is restricted to in-frame clones and leaves out a portion. V and J calls and clone size come straight from that table; D and trimming were deduced from the DNA. The profile shows 270,000 or so clones, approximately 90% of them singletons. This sample was taken from a study of blood T cell repertoires in COVID-19. Study-level information: Specimens from acute and convalescent COVID-19 originated in the United States, Italy and Spain. PBMCs, B-cell-depleted T cells, or T cells provided the cDNA or gDNA that made up the material.

The sample consisted of peripheral blood. This chain joins TRBV2 and TRBJ1-4; D is possibly TRBD1 (5 bases). This clonotype was obtained from a young woman with active or convalescent COVID-19. The chain's CDR3 is CASRRGGLGKLFF. The CDR3, as DNA: TGTGCCAGCAGGAGGGGAGGGTTGGGTAAACTGTTTTTT. The full variable domain, in which reference TRBV2 and TRBJ1-4 provide the parts outside the CDR3, is EPEVTQTPSHQVTQMGQEVILRCVPISNHLYFYWYRQILGQKVEFLVSFYNNEISEKSEIFDDQFSVERPDGSNFTLKIRSTKLEDSAMYFCASRRGGLGKLFFGSGTQLSVL.